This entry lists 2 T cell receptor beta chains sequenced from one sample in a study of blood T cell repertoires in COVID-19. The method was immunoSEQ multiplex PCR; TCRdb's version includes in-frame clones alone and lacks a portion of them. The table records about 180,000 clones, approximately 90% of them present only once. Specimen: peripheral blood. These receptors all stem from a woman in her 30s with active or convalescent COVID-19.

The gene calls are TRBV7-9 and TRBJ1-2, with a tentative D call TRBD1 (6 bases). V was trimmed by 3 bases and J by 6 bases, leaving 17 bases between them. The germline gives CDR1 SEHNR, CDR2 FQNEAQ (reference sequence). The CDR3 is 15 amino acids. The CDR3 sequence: CASSFRKQDSNGYTF. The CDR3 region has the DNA TGTGCCAGCAGCTTTAGGAAACAGGACAGTAATGGCTACACCTTC.

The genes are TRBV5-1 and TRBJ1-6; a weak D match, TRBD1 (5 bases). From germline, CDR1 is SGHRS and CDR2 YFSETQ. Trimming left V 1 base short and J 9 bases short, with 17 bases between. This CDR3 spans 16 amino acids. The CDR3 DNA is TGCGCCAGCAGCTTGAGGGGAGGGGACCTTTTTTCACCCCTCCACTTT. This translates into CASSLRGGDLFSPLHF.